This TCR beta chain emerged from a study of cytomegalovirus exposure and HLA in healthy donors. Findings of the study overall: Association with HLA alleles at 0.05 false discovery rate was found for around 15,000 TCR beta sequences in a later analysis. Later on, an analysis showed TCR association rates differing by HLA locus, with DRB1 the most and HLA-C the fewest. Earlier analysis looked at TCR beta V segments, and most were productive about 87% or about 30% of the time.

Per germline, CDR1 MNHNY and CDR2 SVGAGI (reference sequence). This CDR3 contains 16 residues. Trimming took 5 bases from V and 7 from J; bases not matched to a gene: 17. It was with 60 Vbeta and 13 Jbeta primers that the PCR ran. Clones were read by immunoSEQ multiplex PCR, and TCRdb kept only the in-frame ones, dropping some. The table records 93,000 or so clones, about 83% of them present only once. Remarks on this clone: Its antigen is still unknown.

The sample consisted of PBMCs. The clonotype was recovered from a woman aged 18-30 years in good health and CMV-seropositive. The chain has TRBV6-6 and TRBJ2-7; 7 nucleotides agree with TRBD2. The CDR3 spells CASSTLRGRDPLEQYF. The CDR3 region has the DNA TGTGCCAGCAGTACGCTAAGAGGGAGGGACCCCCTTGAGCAGTACTTC.